The rows below give T cell receptor beta chains drawn from one sample of a study of blood T cells in healthy people across ages. Using its own MiXCR run on the 5' RACE reads, TCRdb lists one record per CDR3 protein. The sample yields some 850,000 distinct CDR3 sequences, approximately 24% seen once. The same sample was also used in a study of T cells of mothers and their children.

What was sequenced was blood. These receptors all come from a boy between 10 and 17 years old in good health. CDR3s include the opening cysteine and the closing phenylalanine or tryptophan. The D gene is left open where the match is weak. Size is stated for part of the rows, as once, few or many counts, or as a class when the clone is expanded.

few	TRBV12-3/TRBV12-4	TRBD2	TRBJ2-5	TGTGCCAGCACCAAGCGGGAGCGCCAAGAGACCCAGTACTTC	CASTKRERQETQYF
NA	TRBV6-1	NA	TRBJ2-7	TGTGCCAGCAGTGAGGAGCTGGGGTTCGGTGCTCACGAGCAGTACTTC	CASSEELGFGAHEQYF
few	TRBV15	NA	TRBJ2-7	TGTGCCACCAGCCCTGGAGGGACCGCCACTTACGAGCAGTACTTC	CATSPGGTATYEQYF
NA	TRBV9	NA	TRBJ2-5	TGTGCCAGCAGCGTAGGTTTCGGGGGCCGGTACCAAGAGACCCAGTACTTC	CASSVGFGGRYQETQYF
few	TRBV12-5	NA	TRBJ1-2	TGTGCTAGTGGTTTGGTACGGAAGGACGACAAGGCAGAAACTTATGGCTACACCTTC	CASGLVRKDDKAETYGYTF
few	TRBV5-1	NA	TRBJ2-1	TGCGCCAGCAGCTATGAATTACCTTCCTACAATGAGCAGTTCTTC	CASSYELPSYNEQFF
NA	TRBV19	TRBD1	TRBJ1-3	TGTGCCACCATGAGACAGGGGGCGATTGGAAACACCATATATTTT	CATMRQGAIGNTIYF
few	TRBV20-1	NA	TRBJ2-5	TGCAGTGCTAGAGTTCCCCTGGAGACCCAGTACTTC	CSARVPLETQYF
NA	TRBV28	NA	TRBJ1-6	TGTGCCAGCAGTTTGTCGCAATACAATTCACCCCTCCACTTT	CASSLSQYNSPLHF
NA	TRBV20-1	TRBD2	TRBJ2-1	TGCAGTGCTAGAGATGCCGCTAGCGGAGACCACAGAGACTACAATGAGCAGTTCTTC	CSARDAASGDHRDYNEQFF
NA	TRBV20-1	NA	TRBJ2-2	TGCAGTGCTAGAGGCGCGACGGGCGGGGAGCTGTTTTTT	CSARGATGGELFF
NA	TRBV24-1	NA	TRBJ2-1	TGTGCCACCAGTGATTTAGTGGGCCCGGGGAAATACAATGAGCAGTTCTTC	CATSDLVGPGKYNEQFF
NA	TRBV2	NA	TRBJ1-5	TGTGCCAGCAGCGGAAATAGGGGGAGCAATCAGCCCCAGCATTTT	CASSGNRGSNQPQHF
NA	TRBV11-2	NA	TRBJ2-2	TGTGCCAGCAGCTTAGAGGCGGGGCCCGGGGAGCTGTTTTTT	CASSLEAGPGELFF
few	TRBV29-1	NA	TRBJ2-3	TGCAGCGTTGAAGCGGTGGTGGCAGATACGCAGTATTTT	CSVEAVVADTQYF
few	TRBV12-3/TRBV12-4	NA	TRBJ2-3	TGTGCCAGCAGTTTAGCGTCGGGGGGCACAGATACGCAGTATTTT	CASSLASGGTDTQYF
NA	TRBV7-9	NA	TRBJ1-2	TGTGCCAGCAGCACGAGAACCGGGACTGGTGACGGCTACACCTTC	CASSTRTGTGDGYTF
few	TRBV12-3/TRBV12-4	NA	TRBJ2-7	TGTGCCAGCAGCTCTCTCTGGGCGCCAGGGAGCTCCTACGAGCAGTACTTC	CASSSLWAPGSSYEQYF
NA	TRBV9	NA	TRBJ1-4	TGTGCCAGCAGCGAGGGGATTGCAGGGGAAAAACTGTTTTTT	CASSEGIAGEKLFF
NA	TRBV5-1	NA	TRBJ2-4	TGCGCCAGCAGCTTGATAGAGGGGAGCATTCAGTACTTC	CASSLIEGSIQYF
NA	TRBV28	TRBD1	TRBJ2-7	TGTGCCAGCACCTACGGGACAGACGAGCAGTACTTC	CASTYGTDEQYF
few	TRBV3-1	NA	TRBJ2-1	TGTGCCAGCAGACAAACAGGGAATGAGCAGTTCTTC	CASRQTGNEQFF
NA	TRBV21-1	NA	TRBJ2-4	TGTGCCAGCAGCAAATCTAGCGGGAGGAGGTTAGACATTCAGTACTTC	CASSKSSGRRLDIQYF
NA	TRBV12-3/TRBV12-4	NA	TRBJ2-2	TGTGCCAGCAGTTTACAGGTCGTCGGGGAGCTGTTTTTT	CASSLQVVGELFF
many	TRBV20-1	TRBD1	TRBJ2-1	TGCAGTGCTAGAACAGGGGGCTCCTACAATGAGCAGTTCTTC	CSARTGGSYNEQFF
NA	TRBV14	TRBD2	TRBJ2-3	TGTGCCAGCAGCCAAGATGGGAGACTAGCGTCGGGGGGAGATACGCAGTATTTT	CASSQDGRLASGGDTQYF
few	TRBV20-1	NA	TRBJ1-2	TGCAGTGCTAGAGAAGGGTTCTCCCTGGTCTATGGCTACACCTTC	CSAREGFSLVYGYTF
NA	TRBV12-3/TRBV12-4	NA	TRBJ2-5	TGTGCCAGCAGTTTAGCTGGGCTAGTCGGACAAGAGACCCAGTACTTC	CASSLAGLVGQETQYF
few	TRBV11-2	NA	TRBJ2-2	TGTGCCAGCAGCTTAAGCCCGCCCCCGAACACCGGGGAGCTGTTTTTT	CASSLSPPPNTGELFF
many	TRBV5-1	NA	TRBJ2-5	TGCGCCAGCAGCCCACGTCCGGGTCGGGAGACCCAGTACTTC	CASSPRPGRETQYF
few	TRBV4-1	TRBD1	TRBJ1-4	TGCGCCAGCAGCCAGGGACAGACAACTAATGAAAAACTGTTTTTT	CASSQGQTTNEKLFF
NA	TRBV5-1	NA	TRBJ2-4	TGCGCCAGCAGCTTGGAGGCCAGGCTGGCCAAAAACATTCAGTACTTC	CASSLEARLAKNIQYF
NA	TRBV28	TRBD1	TRBJ1-5	TGTGCCAGCAGTGCGGACAGGGTTTATCAGCCCCAGCATTTT	CASSADRVYQPQHF
NA	TRBV6-4	TRBD1	TRBJ1-2	TGTGCCAGCGCAAGGACAGGGGATTCCTATGGCTACACCTTC	CASARTGDSYGYTF
few	TRBV28	NA	TRBJ2-1	TGTGCCACAACAGTGTACAATGAGCAGTTCTTC	CATTVYNEQFF
NA	TRBV5-5	NA	TRBJ2-4	TGTGCCAGCAGCTTCGAATGGGGGTCCAAAAACATTCAGTACTTC	CASSFEWGSKNIQYF
NA	TRBV28	NA	TRBJ1-4	TGTGCCAGCAGTTTAGTCCTCCAGGCTACTAATGAAAAACTGTTTTTT	CASSLVLQATNEKLFF
NA	TRBV5-1	NA	TRBJ2-5	TGCGCCAGCAGCTTGGGCAGTGCCGAAGAGACCCAGTACTTC	CASSLGSAEETQYF
few	TRBV28	NA	TRBJ1-2	TGTGCCAGCAGCCCCGGGGAGGCAGGGGTCTATGGCTACACCTTC	CASSPGEAGVYGYTF
NA	TRBV7-9	NA	TRBJ2-7	TGTGCCAGCAGCCTAACAGTTATCTACGAGCAGTACTTC	CASSLTVIYEQYF
once	TRBV7-9	TRBD1	TRBJ2-3	TGTGCCAGCAGCCAAGACAGGGGCCGGGAAGATACGCAGTATTTT	CASSQDRGREDTQYF
many	TRBV10-3	TRBD2	TRBJ2-5	TGTGCCGTACGGGCGGGGGAGTCGGAGACCCAGTACTTC	CAVRAGESETQYF
NA	TRBV6-5	TRBD1	TRBJ1-2	TGTGCCAGCAGTTACTCGAGGGGACAGCCCTATGGCTACACCTTC	CASSYSRGQPYGYTF
few	TRBV18	NA	TRBJ1-5	TGTGCCAGCGCGCGGCGGGGTTTGATACAGCCCCAGCATTTT	CASARRGLIQPQHF
once	TRBV4-1	NA	TRBJ2-4	TGCGCCAGCAGCCAAGGAGTATTGACTCCCAGTACCAAAAACATTCAGTACTTC	CASSQGVLTPSTKNIQYF
NA	TRBV29-1	NA	TRBJ2-7	TGCAGCGTTGCCGGCTCCTCGGGACACTCCTACGAGCAGTACTTC	CSVAGSSGHSYEQYF
few	TRBV20-1	NA	TRBJ2-3	TGCAGTGCGATTGGGTTCACTGAGAATACGCAGTATTTT	CSAIGFTENTQYF
few	TRBV27	NA	TRBJ1-6	TGTGCCAGCAGTTTATCGAAAACCTACTCACCCCTCCACTTT	CASSLSKTYSPLHF
few	TRBV12-3/TRBV12-4	NA	TRBJ2-7	TGTGCCAGCAGTTCCCGGGGGTGGGAGCAGTACTTC	CASSSRGWEQYF